The next 8 T cell receptor beta chains were all read from a single sample in a study of response to subunit inactivated influenza vaccine. Each CDR3 protein is one row after TCRdb ran MiXCR on the RT-PCR reads. This sample yields about 570,000 distinct CDR3 sequences, of which 12% are seen a single time; approximately 10% belongs to the top ten. Source: PBMCs from blood, taken on the day of vaccination. The source is a man aged 50 to 59 who received an inactivated influenza vaccine.

This clonotype occurred a few times. The chain employs TRBV20-1 and TRBJ2-5; maybe TRBD2 (6 bases). V was pared by 1 base and J by 5 bases, with 14 bases between. CDR1 is DFQATT, CDR2 SNEGSKA, per germline (reference sequence). The CDR3 loop spans 14 amino acids. The CDR3 DNA reads as TGCAGTGCTAGAGTTCCCCCTGGAGGGGAGACCCAGTACTTC. Residues: CSARVPPGGETQYF.

Written as DNA, the CDR3 is TGTGCCAGCAGCTTGAGGGACAGGGGGCTTTTCACTGAAGCTTTCTTT. Its translation: CASSLRDRGLFTEAFF. V is TRBV7-2 and J is TRBJ1-1, with 12 bases matching TRBD1. The CDR3 runs 16 residues. V lost 3 bases to trimming and J lost 4 bases; unmatched junction nucleotides: 6. The germline V gene encodes CDR1 SGHTA and CDR2 FQGNSA.

The rearrangement links TRBV20-1 to TRBJ1-5; TRBD1 agrees at 8 bases. The trim removed 2 bases at V and 0 bases at J, leaving 9 bases unmatched. The germline V gene has CDR1 DFQATT and CDR2 SNEGSKA (reference sequence). The CDR3 covers 17 residues. CDR3 in DNA: TGCAGTGCTAGACGCCAGGGGGCCCCTTATAGCAATCAGCCCCAGCATTTT. Amino acid sequence: CSARRQGAPYSNQPQHF.

In this sample, this clonotype turned up a few times. The chain links TRBV5-1 to TRBJ2-2, with D possibly being TRBD1 or TRBD2 (6 bases each). The germline CDR1 and CDR2 sequences are SGHRS and YFSETQ. This CDR3 spans 16 amino acids. Trimming removed 6 bases at V and 1 base at J, with 16 bases between. CDR3 sequence reads: CASKGGPDLNTGELFF. CDR3 sequence (DNA): TGCGCCAGCAAGGGGGGCCCCGACTTGAACACCGGGGAGCTGTTTTTT.

This clonotype was found many times. This chain uses TRBV6-6 with TRBJ2-7, with D uncertain. The CDR3 is made up of 13 amino acids. Trimming took 5 bases from V and 2 from J, leaving 10 bases between them. Germline CDR1 MNHNY, CDR2 SVGAGI (reference sequence). The CDR3 DNA reads TGTGCCAGCAGTAGAATAAATCCCTACGAGCAGTACTTC. Protein sequence: CASSRINPYEQYF.

This clonotype was counted a few times. The rearrangement joins TRBV15 to TRBJ2-7, with a tentative D call TRBD1 (6 bases). Germline lookup yields CDR1 LNHNV and CDR2 YYDKDF (reference sequence). The length of the CDR3 is 13 residues. V was shortened by 3 bases and J by 7 bases, with 13 bases between the two germline ends. The CDR3 nucleotides read TGTGCCACCAGCAGGTACCGGGACACAGAGCAGTACTTC. Translated: CATSRYRDTEQYF.

This chain uses TRBV4-2 with TRBJ2-5; D may match TRBD1 or TRBD2 (6 bases each). The V gene lost 1 base and the J gene lost 1 base, with 7 bases spanning the gap. Germline values: CDR1 LGHNA, CDR2 YNFKEQ. CDR3 length equals 14 residues. The CDR3 region is CASSQGGAQETQYF. The CDR3 DNA follows: TGTGCCAGCAGCCAAGGGGGGGCCCAAGAGACCCAGTACTTC.

The gene calls are TRBV15 and TRBJ1-5; no firm D call. The V end was cut by 1 base, the J end by 3 bases, with 10 bases between. Germline values: CDR1 LNHNV, CDR2 YYDKDF (reference sequence). This CDR3 region has 15 residues. The DNA of the CDR3 is TGTGCCACCAGCAGAGGTGGCGGGTACAATCAGCCCCAGCATTTT. Amino acids: CATSRGGGYNQPQHF. Based on the CDR3 plus reference TRBV15 and TRBJ1-5, the full variable domain is DAMVIQNPRYQVTQFGKPVTLSCSQTLNHNVMYWYQQKSSQAPKLLFHYYDKDFNNEADTPDNFQSRRPNTSFCFLDIRSPGLGDTAMYLCATSRGGGYNQPQHFGDGTRLSIL.